The rows below give T cell receptor beta chains drawn from one sample of a study of Graves' ophthalmopathy and Graves' hyperthyroidism. MiXCR was run by TCRdb on the multiplex PCR reads, yielding one entry per CDR3 protein. The top ten clones hold 40% to 55% of a sample with about 740,000 distinct CDR3 sequences, approximately 40% of them seen once. The material sequenced was peripheral blood. The receptors come from an adult man with Graves' ophthalmopathy. CDR3s include the opening cysteine and the closing phenylalanine or tryptophan. The order of the fields is CDR3 DNA, CDR3 protein, D gene, clone size, V gene, J gene. A D gene is named only where the DNA matches it firmly. Rows give clone size only sometimes, using once, few, many, or a class for an expanded clone.

cdr3_nt: TGTGCCAGCAGCCCACCGGGACACCCCAATCAGCCCCAGCATTTT
cdr3_aa: CASSPPGHPNQPQHF
d_call: -
clone_size: few
v_call: TRBV24-1
j_call: TRBJ1-5

cdr3_nt: TGCAGTGCTAGAAAACCGAACACCGGGGAGCTGTTTTTT
cdr3_aa: CSARKPNTGELFF
d_call: -
clone_size: -
v_call: TRBV20-1
j_call: TRBJ2-2

cdr3_nt: TGTGCCACCAGCAGAGACGGAATCGATAGGGAGACCCAGTACTTC
cdr3_aa: CATSRDGIDRETQYF
d_call: -
clone_size: -
v_call: TRBV15
j_call: TRBJ2-5

cdr3_nt: TGTGCCAGCAGTTTTCGTCGCCTGGGGCAAGAGACCCAGTACTTC
cdr3_aa: CASSFRRLGQETQYF
d_call: -
clone_size: -
v_call: TRBV19
j_call: TRBJ2-5

cdr3_nt: TGTGCCAGCGAGTATAGCTACGAGCAGTACTTC
cdr3_aa: CASEYSYEQYF
d_call: -
clone_size: -
v_call: TRBV2
j_call: TRBJ2-7

cdr3_nt: TGTGCCAGCAGCGCCGAGGGGGTTGACACTGAAGCTTTCTTT
cdr3_aa: CASSAEGVDTEAFF
d_call: -
clone_size: many
v_call: TRBV9
j_call: TRBJ1-1

cdr3_nt: TGTGCCAGCACTCTAACTCACGAGCAGTACTTC
cdr3_aa: CASTLTHEQYF
d_call: -
clone_size: many
v_call: TRBV2
j_call: TRBJ2-7

cdr3_nt: TGTGCCAGCAGCGTCCACCATAGACCAAATTCACCCCTCCACTTT
cdr3_aa: CASSVHHRPNSPLHF
d_call: -
clone_size: many
v_call: TRBV9
j_call: TRBJ1-6

cdr3_nt: TGTGCCAGCAGCCAAGATGGGAGACTAGCGGGAGTGGAGACCCAGTACTTC
cdr3_aa: CASSQDGRLAGVETQYF
d_call: TRBD2
clone_size: -
v_call: TRBV7-3
j_call: TRBJ2-5

cdr3_nt: TGCGCCAGCAGCCAAACCTATATGCCTGAAGCTTTCTTT
cdr3_aa: CASSQTYMPEAFF
d_call: -
clone_size: few
v_call: TRBV4-1
j_call: TRBJ1-1

cdr3_nt: TGTGCCAGCAGCCAAGGTGCCCGGAACACCATATATTTT
cdr3_aa: CASSQGARNTIYF
d_call: -
clone_size: -
v_call: TRBV9
j_call: TRBJ1-3

cdr3_nt: TGTGCCAGCAGCCTATCACTAGCGGGAGTTTACGAGCAGTACTTC
cdr3_aa: CASSLSLAGVYEQYF
d_call: TRBD2
clone_size: -
v_call: TRBV7-2
j_call: TRBJ2-7

cdr3_nt: TGTGCCAGCAGCGTTGGGCTAGCGGGGGGGTTGGGTGTTGCAGTGACCCAGTACTTC
cdr3_aa: CASSVGLAGGLGVAVTQYF
d_call: TRBD2
clone_size: -
v_call: TRBV9
j_call: TRBJ2-5

cdr3_nt: TGTGCCACCAGCAGATCCCCCACCGGGAGATACGAGCAGTACTTC
cdr3_aa: CATSRSPTGRYEQYF
d_call: -
clone_size: many
v_call: TRBV15
j_call: TRBJ2-7

cdr3_nt: TGCGCCAGCGTTGACCCCTCTGGGGCCAACGTCCTGACTTTC
cdr3_aa: CASVDPSGANVLTF
d_call: -
clone_size: -
v_call: TRBV10-2
j_call: TRBJ2-6

cdr3_nt: TGTGCCAGCAGCCAAGGGGCGACTAGCGGGAGTGGGGGAGAGACCCAGTACTTC
cdr3_aa: CASSQGATSGSGGETQYF
d_call: TRBD2
clone_size: -
v_call: TRBV7-9
j_call: TRBJ2-5

cdr3_nt: TGTGCCAGCAGCTCCCTCGACGGGCCCCCCTACGAGCAGTACTTC
cdr3_aa: CASSSLDGPPYEQYF
d_call: -
clone_size: few
v_call: TRBV7-9
j_call: TRBJ2-7

cdr3_nt: TGCAGCGTTGGTTATGGACAGGGAAGTGGCTACACCTTC
cdr3_aa: CSVGYGQGSGYTF
d_call: TRBD1
clone_size: many
v_call: TRBV29-1
j_call: TRBJ1-2

cdr3_nt: TGTGCCAGCAGCTTATCTCTTGGTAGGGACACTGAAGCTTTCTTT
cdr3_aa: CASSLSLGRDTEAFF
d_call: -
clone_size: many
v_call: TRBV7-2
j_call: TRBJ1-1

cdr3_nt: TGTGCCAGCACCGGCCGTGAGGGTACGAACACTGAAGCTTTCTTT
cdr3_aa: CASTGREGTNTEAFF
d_call: -
clone_size: many
v_call: TRBV9
j_call: TRBJ1-1

cdr3_nt: TGTGCCAGCGGTCGACTGGCCCTGGACACTGAAGCTTTCTTT
cdr3_aa: CASGRLALDTEAFF
d_call: -
clone_size: -
v_call: TRBV6-1
j_call: TRBJ1-1

cdr3_nt: TGTGCCAGCAGTAGAACCGGGACGGGGCTGTACGAGCAGTACTTC
cdr3_aa: CASSRTGTGLYEQYF
d_call: -
clone_size: few
v_call: TRBV10-3
j_call: TRBJ2-7

cdr3_nt: TGCGCCAGCAGCTTTTCCAAAGAGACCCAGTACTTC
cdr3_aa: CASSFSKETQYF
d_call: -
clone_size: -
v_call: TRBV5-1
j_call: TRBJ2-5

cdr3_nt: TGTGCCAGCAGCGTAGCGACAGGGAACACCGGGGAGCTGTTTTTT
cdr3_aa: CASSVATGNTGELFF
d_call: -
clone_size: -
v_call: TRBV9
j_call: TRBJ2-2

cdr3_nt: TGTGCCAGTAACGGCAGGGAGCAGCCCCAGCATTTT
cdr3_aa: CASNGREQPQHF
d_call: -
clone_size: many
v_call: TRBV19
j_call: TRBJ1-5

cdr3_nt: TGTGCCAGCAGCCAAGATAATCGGGGCAACGAGCAGTACTTC
cdr3_aa: CASSQDNRGNEQYF
d_call: -
clone_size: many
v_call: TRBV4-2
j_call: TRBJ2-7

cdr3_nt: TGTGCCATCAGTGAGTCGACTCCGGGGGGCCAGTCGTACGAGCAGTACTTC
cdr3_aa: CAISESTPGGQSYEQYF
d_call: -
clone_size: -
v_call: TRBV10-3
j_call: TRBJ2-7

cdr3_nt: TGTGCCACCAGCACCCGACAGTTTCAAAATCAGCCCCAGCATTTT
cdr3_aa: CATSTRQFQNQPQHF
d_call: -
clone_size: many
v_call: TRBV15
j_call: TRBJ1-5

cdr3_nt: TGTGCTAGAGCGACTAGCGGGGAGTTAGAGACCCAGTACTTC
cdr3_aa: CARATSGELETQYF
d_call: TRBD2
clone_size: -
v_call: TRBV25-1
j_call: TRBJ2-5

cdr3_nt: TGTGCCAGCAGCTTAACAGGGGGCGATGGCTACACCTTC
cdr3_aa: CASSLTGGDGYTF
d_call: TRBD1
clone_size: many
v_call: TRBV7-9
j_call: TRBJ1-2

cdr3_nt: TGTGCCAGCAGCCCTGGCTGGGCGGATAGCAATCAGCCCCAGCATTTT
cdr3_aa: CASSPGWADSNQPQHF
d_call: -
clone_size: many
v_call: TRBV7-2
j_call: TRBJ1-5

cdr3_nt: TGTGCCATCAGTGAGGCAGGACAGGGGGTAGGAGAGACCCAGTACTTC
cdr3_aa: CAISEAGQGVGETQYF
d_call: TRBD1
clone_size: -
v_call: TRBV10-3
j_call: TRBJ2-5

cdr3_nt: TGTGCCAGCAGCTTCACAGTCGAGCAGTTCTTC
cdr3_aa: CASSFTVEQFF
d_call: -
clone_size: -
v_call: TRBV7-3
j_call: TRBJ2-1

cdr3_nt: TGCAGCGTTGAAGATCGGGGGCCAGAGACCCAGTACTTC
cdr3_aa: CSVEDRGPETQYF
d_call: -
clone_size: -
v_call: TRBV29-1
j_call: TRBJ2-5

cdr3_nt: TGTGCCACCGACAGGGGGAACACTGAAGCTTTCTTT
cdr3_aa: CATDRGNTEAFF
d_call: TRBD1
clone_size: many
v_call: TRBV7-9
j_call: TRBJ1-1

cdr3_nt: TGCAGTGCCCAAGGGACAGGCACCGGGGAGCTGTTTTTT
cdr3_aa: CSAQGTGTGELFF
d_call: TRBD1
clone_size: few
v_call: TRBV20-1
j_call: TRBJ2-2

cdr3_nt: TGTGCCAGCAGTCGAGGGGGCTCGACCTATAATTCACCCCTCCACTTT
cdr3_aa: CASSRGGSTYNSPLHF
d_call: TRBD1
clone_size: few
v_call: TRBV12-3/TRBV12-4
j_call: TRBJ1-6

cdr3_nt: TGTGCCAGCAGTGGGCAAGTTAACTATGGCTACACCTTC
cdr3_aa: CASSGQVNYGYTF
d_call: -
clone_size: many
v_call: TRBV2
j_call: TRBJ1-2

cdr3_nt: TGTGCCAGCAGCCCCACGGGGCACTATGGCTACACCTTC
cdr3_aa: CASSPTGHYGYTF
d_call: -
clone_size: -
v_call: TRBV11-2
j_call: TRBJ1-2

cdr3_nt: TGCAGTGCCCCGAAACTAACAGGGGGCGAGACCCAGTACTTC
cdr3_aa: CSAPKLTGGETQYF
d_call: TRBD1
clone_size: -
v_call: TRBV20-1
j_call: TRBJ2-5

cdr3_nt: TGTGCCAGTAGTAAAAGGACGGTCTTGAACACTGAAGCTTTCTTT
cdr3_aa: CASSKRTVLNTEAFF
d_call: -
clone_size: -
v_call: TRBV19
j_call: TRBJ1-1

cdr3_nt: TGTGCCAGCAGCCCGTCCACTAGCGGGATGAACACCGGGGAGCTGTTTTTT
cdr3_aa: CASSPSTSGMNTGELFF
d_call: TRBD2
clone_size: many
v_call: TRBV7-2
j_call: TRBJ2-2

cdr3_nt: TGCAGTGCTAGAGACCCCCTGGGAGCCCCTTTCTTGATCTTT
cdr3_aa: CSARDPLGAPFLIF
d_call: -
clone_size: -
v_call: TRBV20-1
j_call: TRBJ1-1

cdr3_nt: TGTGCCAGTAGTATTTTCGCCACGAACACCGGGGAGCTGTTTTTT
cdr3_aa: CASSIFATNTGELFF
d_call: -
clone_size: -
v_call: TRBV19
j_call: TRBJ2-2

cdr3_nt: TGCAGCGTTGAAGTGCGACCTGGGCAGGGTCATTCACCCCTCCACTTT
cdr3_aa: CSVEVRPGQGHSPLHF
d_call: -
clone_size: many
v_call: TRBV29-1
j_call: TRBJ1-6

cdr3_nt: TGTGCCAGCAGCTTAGTCTCTAGCGGTGGGGAGCTGTTTTTT
cdr3_aa: CASSLVSSGGELFF
d_call: TRBD2
clone_size: many
v_call: TRBV7-9
j_call: TRBJ2-2

cdr3_nt: TGTGCCATCAGTGACCCGGGGTCAACTAATGAAAAACTGTTTTTT
cdr3_aa: CAISDPGSTNEKLFF
d_call: -
clone_size: once
v_call: TRBV10-3
j_call: TRBJ1-4

cdr3_nt: TGCAGTGCTCCCTGGGGTGTGGGGCGGGGGACCCAGTACTTC
cdr3_aa: CSAPWGVGRGTQYF
d_call: -
clone_size: -
v_call: TRBV20-1
j_call: TRBJ2-5

cdr3_nt: TGTGCCAGCAGTTCCGCCGAGATCATTAACACTGAAGCTTTCTTT
cdr3_aa: CASSSAEIINTEAFF
d_call: -
clone_size: -
v_call: TRBV2
j_call: TRBJ1-1

cdr3_nt: TGTGCCAGCAGCGAATCGGGACTCCTGGCTCAAGAGACCCAGTACTTC
cdr3_aa: CASSESGLLAQETQYF
d_call: -
clone_size: -
v_call: TRBV6-5
j_call: TRBJ2-5

cdr3_nt: TGCGCCAGCAGCCGACCGGACGGCATCTACGAGCAGTACTTC
cdr3_aa: CASSRPDGIYEQYF
d_call: -
clone_size: many
v_call: TRBV5-1
j_call: TRBJ2-7